This TCR beta chain appears in the sequencing data of a study of T cell responses to AZD1222 COVID-19 vaccine. Study as a whole: Pooling was applied to second doses at about 4 or about 12 weeks. Study-wide findings and caveats: Donors were largely white British and mainly female; clonal diversity was possibly underestimated. Following two doses of AZD1222, Spike-specific TCR breadth and depth rose.

To note about this clone: What it binds is not known.

Germline values: CDR1 SEHNR, CDR2 FQNEAQ (reference sequence). The CDR3 consists of 13 residues. The J segment lost 8 bases and the V segment lost 7 bases, leaving 10 bases of the junction unmatched. The data were produced by immunoSEQ multiplex PCR, yet TCRdb's version contains in-frame clones alone and is incomplete. The sample includes some 130,000 clones, approximately 91% of them seen just once. V gene TRBV7-9 combines with J gene TRBJ1-2; TRBD1 agrees at 7 bases. The receptor's source is an adult in good health. The sequencing here drew on peripheral blood, taken on day 0 of AZD1222 vaccination. The CDR3 loop reads CASTAGQEPGYTF. CDR3 nucleotides: TGTGCCAGCACCGCCGGACAGGAGCCCGGCTACACCTTC.